This passage covers 30 T cell receptor beta chains from one sample sequenced in a study of radiotherapy plus CTLA-4 blockade in lung cancer. Repertoires were generated with immunoSEQ multiplex PCR, while TCRdb's copy carries only in-frame clones and drops some. The sample lists some 43,000 clones, approximately 85% occurring once. The source material was peripheral blood, sampled from a patient treated with radiotherapy plus ipilimumab. The receptors were sampled from a human donor with non-small cell lung cancer who had stable disease on radiotherapy plus ipilimumab.

The genes are TRBV11-3 and TRBJ2-2, with 10 bases aligning to TRBD1. V lost 5 bases to trimming and J lost 3 bases; unmatched junction nucleotides: 6. Germline lookup yields CDR1 SGHNT and CDR2 YENEEA. The CDR3 is 16 amino acids. CDR3 loop: CASSPRTGGDTGELFF. The CDR3, as DNA: TGTGCCAGCAGCCCCCGGACAGGGGGAGACACCGGGGAGCTGTTTTTT.

This clone was detected once. The chain combines TRBV5-8 with TRBJ1-1; the D gene is possibly TRBD1 (6 bases). Germline V gene data show CDR1 as SGHTS and CDR2 as YDEGEE. CDR3 length equals 18 residues. The ends were cut back, 3 bases at V and 1 base at J, with 22 bases in the middle. CDR3 sequence: CASSSTAGGSQWNTEAFF. CDR3 coding DNA: TGTGCCAGCAGCTCCACTGCGGGGGGCTCGCAGTGGAACACTGAAGCTTTCTTT.

The chain carries TRBV30 and TRBJ2-2; D is unresolved. Germline assignment: CDR1 GTSNPN and CDR2 SVGIG (reference sequence). The CDR3 runs 13 residues. V was shortened by 5 bases and J by 2 bases, with 9 bases between the two germline ends. The CDR3 nucleotides are TGTGCCTGGGGCCCCTTCAACACCGGGGAGCTGTTTTTT. Protein product: CAWGPFNTGELFF.

The CDR3 bases are TGTGCCTGGAGTCCAGGTACCTACGAGCAGTACTTC. This codes for CAWSPGTYEQYF. The chain couples TRBV30 to TRBJ2-7; D gene ambiguous. CDR1 is GTSNPN and CDR2 is SVGIG in the germline V gene (reference sequence). Deletions cut 2 bases from V and 2 bases from J, with 7 bases between. CDR3 length equals 12 residues.

J is TRBJ1-2 and V is TRBV19, with 8 bases that match TRBD1. Germline CDR1 is LNHDA and CDR2 is SQIVND (reference sequence). The J segment lost 4 bases and the V segment lost 8 bases, leaving 9 bases of the junction unmatched. The CDR3 runs to 14 residues. The CDR3 DNA is TGTGCCAGTGCCGGCACAGGGGGAGGCTATGGCTACACCTTC. Protein: CASAGTGGGYGYTF.

With regard to this clone: The sample has other DNA sequences that encode this CDR3 too. The chain links TRBV7-9 to TRBJ2-7, with TRBD1 matching over 8 bases. The V gene's germline CDR1 is SEHNR and CDR2 FQNEAQ (reference sequence). V shed 5 bases, J shed 10 bases, and the junction held 7 bases outside the gene matches. The length of the CDR3 is 12 residues. This CDR3 is CASSRQGLEQYF. DNA of the CDR3: TGTGCCAGCAGCCGACAGGGGCTCGAACAGTACTTC.

The V and J genes are TRBV19 and TRBJ2-1; no definite D call. The length of the CDR3 is 13 residues. V lost 3 bases and J 7 bases, leaving 10 bases between the germline ends. Germline CDR1 and CDR2: LNHDA and SQIVND (reference sequence). The CDR3 sequence: CASSIWSGNEQFF. In nucleotides, the CDR3 is TGTGCCAGTAGTATCTGGTCCGGTAATGAGCAGTTCTTC.

The gene calls are TRBV7-9 and TRBJ2-1; 7 nucleotides align to TRBD1. The germline gives CDR1 SEHNR, CDR2 FQNEAQ (reference sequence). CDR3 length: 16 residues. With 2 bases clipped from V and 6 bases from J, the junction kept 10 bases outside the gene matches. CDR3 residues: CASSLRTGPNPNEQFF. The CDR3 bases are TGTGCCAGCAGCTTACGGACAGGCCCCAACCCCAATGAGCAGTTCTTC.

The rearrangement uses TRBV7-8 and TRBJ2-1; 11 bases are a match to TRBD2. J was trimmed by 3 bases and V by 5 bases; bases with no gene match: 6. Per germline, CDR1 SGHVS and CDR2 FQNEAQ. There are 16 residues in the CDR3. The CDR3 DNA sequence: TGTGCCAGCAGCCAGTCCGGGACTAGCGGCTACAATGAGCAGTTCTTC. Its protein product is CASSQSGTSGYNEQFF. Complete variable domain (other parts from reference TRBV7-8 and TRBJ2-1): GAGVSQSPRYKVAKRGQDVALRCDPISGHVSLFWYQQALGQGPEFLTYFQNEAQLDKSGLPSDRFFAERPEGSVSTLKIQRTQQEDSAVYLCASSQSGTSGYNEQFFGPGTRLTVL.

This clone has more than one count but fewer than ten. The junction shows a germline mismatch at one end, possibly a read error. The chain joins TRBV6-5 to TRBJ2-7, with D possibly TRBD1 on 8 matching bases. CDR1 and CDR2 (germline): MNHEY, SVGAGI. The CDR3 runs to 12 residues. The CDR3 here is CASGYRGGEQYF. CDR3 DNA: TGTGCCAGCGGTTACAGGGGGGGCGAGCAGTACTTC.

This chain connects TRBV5-1 to TRBJ2-1; tentatively, D is TRBD2 (5 bases). The V and J ends lost 0 bases and 6 bases respectively, with 16 bases between them. The CDR3 has 16 amino acids. Per the germline V gene, CDR1 is SGHRS and CDR2 is YFSETQ. Written as DNA, the CDR3 is TGCGCCAGCAGCTTGGCGGACTCCCGCCTTAGCAATGAGCAGTTCTTC. Protein sequence: CASSLADSRLSNEQFF.

V is TRBV2 and J is TRBJ1-2; 10 bases map to TRBD1. This CDR3 contains 15 residues. The V gene's germline CDR1 is SNHLY and CDR2 FYNNEI. Trimming took 7 bases from V and 4 from J; bases not matched to a gene: 9. Here the CDR3 DNA reads TGTGCCAGCAACCTCGACAGGGGGCTAAGCTATGGCTACACCTTC. Translation gives CASNLDRGLSYGYTF.

This rearrangement joins TRBV14 to TRBJ2-3; D uncertain. This CDR3 contains 14 residues. Germline CDR1 is SGHDN and CDR2 is FVKESK. The V and J ends lost 4 bases and 2 bases respectively, with 10 bases between them. The CDR3 nucleotides are TGTGCCAGCAGCCTAACAACTAACACAGATACGCAGTATTTT. Encoded protein: CASSLTTNTDTQYF.

V usage is TRBV2 and J usage is TRBJ2-4, with 11 positions matching TRBD2. The V gene's germline CDR1 is SNHLY and CDR2 FYNNEI. J was trimmed by 4 bases and V by 6 bases; bases with no gene match: 8. CDR3 size: 16 residues. CDR3 nucleotide sequence: TGTGCCAGCAGCGGCATGACTAGCGGGACGAAAAACATTCAGTACTTC. This encodes CASSGMTSGTKNIQYF.

The rearrangement uses TRBV6-5 and TRBJ2-7; D gene uncertain. The length of the CDR3 is 12 residues. Trimming shortened V by 4 bases and J by 7 bases, and 11 bases separated the two germline ends. Germline V gene sequence: CDR1 MNHEY, CDR2 SVGAGI. The CDR3 sequence: CASSFEHGEQYF. The CDR3 DNA sequence: TGTGCCAGCAGTTTCGAACACGGGGAGCAGTACTTC.

The rearrangement joins TRBV6-6 to TRBJ2-4; D is unclear. CDR1 MNHNY and CDR2 SVGAGI come from the germline V gene (reference sequence). Trimming removed 5 bases from V and 7 bases from J, with 15 bases in between. The CDR3 has 14 residues. Written as DNA, the CDR3 is TGTGCCAGCAGTACAGTTCAGAACGATAACATTCAGTACTTC. It is translated as CASSTVQNDNIQYF.

The V call is TRBV28, the J call TRBJ1-1, with TRBD1 as a possible D gene (6 bases). Germline V gives CDR1 MDHEN, CDR2 SYDVKM. The CDR3 totals 15 residues. Trimming removed 5 bases from V and 4 bases from J, with 17 bases in between. The CDR3 nucleotides read TGTGCCAGCAGTCTCCTCCAGGGGACGGGCACTGAAGCTTTCTTT. It specifies CASSLLQGTGTEAFF.

This clone was counted between two and nine times. The chain has TRBV27 and TRBJ1-1; perhaps TRBD1 as D (5 bases). This CDR3 has 13 amino acids. V was trimmed by 3 bases and J by 1 base, leaving 6 bases between them. Germline-derived CDR1 and CDR2 are MNHEY and SMNVEV (reference sequence). CDR3 coding DNA: TGTGCCAGCAGTTTTAGGGGGAACACTGAAGCTTTCTTT. It translates to CASSFRGNTEAFF.

The rearrangement joins TRBV5-8 to TRBJ2-3; D is possibly TRBD2 (6 bases). Looked up from germline, CDR1 is SGHTS and CDR2 is YDEGEE. The length of the CDR3 is 15 residues. V was shortened by 3 bases and J by 1 base, with 12 bases between the two germline ends. In DNA form, the CDR3 reads TGTGCCAGCAGCTGGGGTGCTAGCGGCACAGATACGCAGTATTTT. Its protein is CASSWGASGTDTQYF.

The chain links TRBV2 to TRBJ1-2; D is uncertain. CDR3 length: 13 amino acids. V was clipped by 4 bases and J by 2 bases, with 8 bases between them. The germline CDR1 and CDR2 sequences are SNHLY and FYNNEI. The CDR3 loop reads CASSVAVNYGYTF. Here the CDR3 DNA reads TGTGCCAGCAGTGTGGCAGTAAACTATGGCTACACCTTC.

The rearrangement uses TRBV7-8 and TRBJ1-5, with a weak D call TRBD1 (6 bases). V was pared by 1 base and J by 0 bases, with 13 bases between. Per germline, CDR1 SGHVS and CDR2 FQNEAQ. There are 17 residues in the CDR3. This chain's CDR3 is CASSLVRQAISNQPQHF. DNA for the CDR3: TGTGCCAGCAGCTTAGTGAGACAGGCGATTAGCAATCAGCCCCAGCATTTT.

The rearrangement joins TRBV5-1 to TRBJ2-7; TRBD1 aligns across 11 bases. With 4 bases clipped from V and 5 bases from J, the junction kept 5 bases outside the gene matches. The CDR3 consists of 14 residues. Germline CDR1 SGHRS, CDR2 YFSETQ. CDR3 protein: CASSDGQGANEQYF. The CDR3 DNA sequence: TGCGCCAGCAGCGACGGACAGGGGGCCAACGAGCAGTACTTC.

The V and J genes are TRBV25-1 and TRBJ2-7; 11 nucleotides match TRBD2. The CDR3 is 16 residues long. Germline V gene data show CDR1 as MGHDK and CDR2 as SYGVNS. Trimming took 4 bases from V and 6 from J; bases not matched to a gene: 11. CDR3 DNA: TGTGCCAGCAGTGCGGGGACTAGCGGACAACTTAGCGAGCAGTACTTC. Its translation: CASSAGTSGQLSEQYF.

The CDR3 sequence: CASTTTGGAFEQYF. Here the CDR3 DNA reads TGTGCCAGCACTACTACAGGGGGCGCCTTCGAGCAGTACTTC. The J gene is TRBJ2-7, the V gene TRBV6-1, with TRBD1 matching over 9 bases. CDR1 is MNHNS and CDR2 is SASEGT in the germline V gene. The ends lost 7 bases at V and 6 bases at J; junction bases unmatched: 10. The CDR3 spans 14 residues.

V and J are TRBV4-3 and TRBJ1-4; D is unresolved. The V end lost 4 bases, the J end lost 7 bases, and 16 bases lay between the germline ends. This CDR3 has 15 residues. Germline lookup yields CDR1 LGHNA and CDR2 YSLEER. As DNA, the CDR3 is TGCGCCAGCAGCCCTACCTTTGGAGGTGGTGAAAAACTGTTTTTT. It codes for CASSPTFGGGEKLFF.

This sequence joins TRBV2 and TRBJ2-5; 10 bases map to TRBD2. The V gene's germline CDR1 is SNHLY and CDR2 FYNNEI. This CDR3 has 14 residues. Trimming at V came to 4 bases and at J to 5 bases, leaving 4 bases not matched to a gene. CDR3 protein: CASSALSGGETQYF. For the CDR3, the DNA is TGTGCCAGCAGTGCCCTTAGCGGGGGGGAGACCCAGTACTTC.

The rearrangement joins TRBV6-5 to TRBJ2-1; a possible D gene is TRBD1 (6 bases). The V end was cut by 7 bases, the J end by 4 bases, with 11 bases between. This CDR3 has 13 residues. Germline CDR1 and CDR2: MNHEY and SVGAGI. As DNA, the CDR3 is TGTGCCAGCATCGGGGACAAGTACAATGAGCAGTTCTTC. It yields the protein CASIGDKYNEQFF.

This chain connects TRBV27 to TRBJ2-7; TRBD1 aligns across 7 bases. The CDR3 contains 14 residues. Germline V CDR1 and CDR2: MNHEY, SMNVEV (reference sequence). J lost 6 bases, V lost 6 bases, and 11 bases had no gene match. The CDR3 bases are TGTGCCAGCAGCCTCAGGGGGAGAGTGGGCGAGCAGTACTTC. This encodes CASSLRGRVGEQYF.

V gene TRBV11-2 combines with J gene TRBJ2-7; perhaps TRBD1 as D (5 bases). This CDR3 has 17 residues. Trimming removed 5 bases from V and 1 base from J, with 21 bases in between. Germline V gene sequence: CDR1 SGHAT, CDR2 FQNNGV. The CDR3 sequence is CASSGQGSTAKSYEQYF. The CDR3 nucleotides are TGTGCCAGCAGCGGTCAAGGCTCGACAGCGAAATCCTACGAGCAGTACTTC.

The table lists this clone with a count of one. The V call is TRBV27, the J call TRBJ2-7; no clear D gene. V lost 10 bases and J 2 bases, leaving 18 bases between the germline ends. This CDR3 has 14 residues. Germline assignment: CDR1 MNHEY and CDR2 SMNVEV (reference sequence). CDR3 sequence: CAIRKFTNTYEQYF. In DNA form, the CDR3 reads TGTGCCATCCGGAAGTTTACTAATACCTACGAGCAGTACTTC.